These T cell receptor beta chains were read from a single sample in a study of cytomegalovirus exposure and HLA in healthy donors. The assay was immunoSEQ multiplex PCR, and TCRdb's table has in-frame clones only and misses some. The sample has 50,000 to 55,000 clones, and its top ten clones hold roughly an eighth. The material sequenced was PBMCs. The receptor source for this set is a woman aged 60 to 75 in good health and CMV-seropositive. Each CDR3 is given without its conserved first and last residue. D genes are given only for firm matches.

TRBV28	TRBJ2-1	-	ASHGGSSYNEQF
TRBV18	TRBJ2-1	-	ASSPGAYNEQF
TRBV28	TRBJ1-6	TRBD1	ASRGTGGPYNSPLH
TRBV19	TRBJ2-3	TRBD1	ATRERGQDTQY
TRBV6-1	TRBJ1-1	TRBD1	ASSVRGPGTEAF
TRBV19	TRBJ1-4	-	ASCRYQDEKLF
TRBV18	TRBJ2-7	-	ASSWGEQASYEQY
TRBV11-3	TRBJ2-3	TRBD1	ASSLEGGAGDTQY
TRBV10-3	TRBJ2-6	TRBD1	AISRPGQGSSGANVLT
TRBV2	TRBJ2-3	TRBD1	ASRAGTGGTDTQY
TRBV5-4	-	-	ASSLGTATYEQY
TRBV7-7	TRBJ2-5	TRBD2	ASSSTSGENQY
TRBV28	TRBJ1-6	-	ASSLGGAGGNSPLH
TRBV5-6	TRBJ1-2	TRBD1	ASSSNGEGHRGLYGYT
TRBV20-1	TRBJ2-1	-	SASLATEQF
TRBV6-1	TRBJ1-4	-	ASSGRLQATNEKLF
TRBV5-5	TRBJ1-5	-	ASSLARGDQPQH
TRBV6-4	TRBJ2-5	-	ASSRENKETQY
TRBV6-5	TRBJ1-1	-	ASSWGEMNTEAF
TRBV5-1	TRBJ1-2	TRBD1	ASSIDRAKGGGYT
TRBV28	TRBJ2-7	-	ASSRLRSEYEQY
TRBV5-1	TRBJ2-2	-	ASSAGLSNTGELF